This TCR beta chain was captured by sequencing in a study of blood T cell repertoires in COVID-19. Study-wide background: Acute-phase and convalescent COVID-19 samples originated in the United States, Italy and Spain. In each case, the material was cDNA or gDNA derived from T cells, B-cell-depleted T cells, or PBMCs.

Measured with immunoSEQ multiplex PCR; TCRdb has only the in-frame clones, and not every one. The sample records roughly 410,000 clones, 89% being singletons. The CDR3 has 18 amino acids. Trimming cost V 4 bases and J 0 bases; bases outside gene matches: 11. Germline V gene lookup returns CDR1 SGHDN and CDR2 FVKESK. This chain uses TRBV14 with TRBJ1-4; 7 bases map to TRBD1. This clonotype was sampled from a woman in her forties with COVID-19, enrolled during active disease. Material: peripheral blood. CDR3 sequence (DNA): TGTGCCAGCAGCCGCCGAAGAGGGGACAGTTCAACTAATGAAAAACTGTTTTTT. Its translation: CASSRRRGDSSTNEKLFF. Supplemented by reference TRBV14 and TRBJ1-4, the full variable domain reads EAGVTQFPSHSVIEKGQTVTLRCDPISGHDNLYWYRRVMGKEIKFLLHFVKESKQDESGMPNNRFLAERTGGTYSTLKVQPAELEDSGVYFCASSRRRGDSSTNEKLFFGSGTQLSVL.